This T cell receptor beta chain was retrieved from a study of T cells in Graves' hyperthyroidism and ophthalmopathy (dated by TCRdb to the late 2010s). As for the study more broadly: Peripheral blood was collected at initial diagnosis, before any treatment. To identify TCR V-J signatures that set the groups apart, the researchers used a discovery cohort of about a hundred patients, made up of around 40 with Graves' ophthalmopathy and about 55 with stable Graves' hyperthyroidism. Whether ophthalmopathy could be predicted prospectively was tested in an independent validation cohort made up of under 20 hyperthyroidism patients plus 17 patients who later progressed to ophthalmopathy. The 75 to 100 discovery patients were randomly split 7:3 into training and test sets. The study also compared thyroid tissue and blood T-cell repertoires from five or six Graves' hyperthyroidism patients. After blood sampling, hyperthyroidism patients were treated with methimazole at a starting dose of 30 mg daily, and ophthalmopathy patients were treated with high-dose intravenous methylprednisolone. The paper describes TCR Vbeta CDR3 sequencing of 140 or so peripheral blood samples, made up of about 41 ophthalmopathy patients, over 70 hyperthyroidism patients and some 17 progressor patients. The paper as a whole reports these results and caveats: In validation, the model predicted progression to ophthalmopathy with approximately 71% sensitivity and 72.22% specificity, a median of about six months before onset. Blood samples also contained most of the expanded thyroid clonotypes (frequency above 0.001), which suggests that blood repertoires may reflect thyroid immune responses. No statistical method was used to set the sample size in advance, and investigators knew the group allocation. A model built on a 13 V-J signature distinguished ophthalmopathy from stable hyperthyroidism, reaching about 88% sensitivity and around 81% specificity in cross-validation and 80%/75% in testing.

Stable Graves' hyperthyroidism was defined as no progression to ophthalmopathy during 18 months of follow-up. Hyperthyroidism patients were aged 18 to 65 years and newly diagnosed, with disease duration of less than 2 months. Any patient with an uncontrolled infection, another autoimmune disease, pregnancy or lactation was excluded. Diagnoses were based on clinical symptoms, serum thyroxine and TRAb, thyroid ultrasound and orbital computed tomography. Ficoll-Paque density gradient centrifugation was used to isolate PBMCs from approximately 10 ml of fresh peripheral blood. Total RNA was extracted using Trizol reagent, and RNA quality was assessed on an Agilent 2100 Bioanalyzer. This clonotype was seen at least ten times. Its specific antigen is unknown. No clone much larger than this one lies a single base away; base qualities are absent. The germline V gene sets CDR1 to MNHNS and CDR2 to SASEGT. The CDR3 runs 14 residues from the cysteine to the phenylalanine. Only CDR3 DNA remains: 42 bases, in frame from the first base. Cut back by 1 base and 4 bases, the V and J ends lie 7 bases apart.

Amplification of TCR beta CDR3 regions was carried out from RNA transcripts. The TCR CDR3 was subjected to a first round of RT-PCR using the HTBI primer set and the Qiagen OneStep RT-PCR kit. A second multiplex PCR round built the libraries, followed by size selection and purification. Libraries were sequenced paired-end with 100 bp reads on an Illumina HiSeq2000. Per the source publication's procedure: SOAPnuke was used to process the raw data, with reads discarded if the reads contained adapters or uncalled bases, had a mean Phred below 15, or lacked an exact constant-primer or identifier match. High-quality paired reads were merged with COPE v1.2.5, and unique nucleotide sequences were defined as clonotypes. MiTCR v1.1 was used to align clonotypes to the IMGT TRBV, TRBD and TRBJ reference segments. The analysis included only V-J combinations with a frequency above 0.0001, which together covered about 99% of the repertoires. A TCS score was defined as the ratio between F50 (clonal expansion) and ExV (chaos), using BLOSUM62-based TCRdist between CDR3 peptides within each V-J. Welch's t-statistics and random forest reduced 450 to 600 V-J features to roughly 13, which were used in a naive Bayes classifier (R e1071). The public reads were reprocessed in TCRdb via fastp at Q25 and MiXCR, keeping in-frame beta chains. Every distinct CDR3 protein forms one entry, paired with its most common genes and DNA. The V and J calls reflect TCRdb's pipeline rather than the authors' work. The sample contains about 480,000 distinct CDR3 sequences, over 13% of them found a single time. Of the sample, around a sixth is held by the ten largest clones.

The rearranged chain carries TRBV6-1 and TRBJ1-4; a tentative D call is TRBD1 (6 bases match). The source material was blood. This receptor was obtained from a woman younger than 30 with Graves' hyperthyroidism. This receptor has the CDR3 CASSEEGGNEKLFF. The DNA sequence is as follows: TGTGCCAGCAGTGAAGAGGGGGGTAATGAAAAACTGTTTTTT.